This TCR beta chain derives from a study of cytomegalovirus exposure and HLA in healthy donors. In this sample, this clone turned up a few times. CDR1 and CDR2 from the germline V gene are SGHVS and FQNEAQ. CDR3 size: 16 residues. Trimming stripped 5 bases from V and 3 bases from J, with 17 bases between. All donors participated as healthy donors of bone marrow. The PCR was carried out with 60 Vbeta primers and 13 Jbeta primers. As processed by the authors: There were about 88 million unique TCR beta chains by a later count, and about 11 million of them were shared. The table came from immunoSEQ multiplex PCR; TCRdb's copy has only in-frame clones and leaves some out. D and trimming were read from the DNA, whereas the V and J calls and clone size are those reported in that table. The table has about 160,000 clones, approximately 80% seen once.

The sequencing sample was made of PBMCs. This clonotype originated in a man between 18 and 29 years old in good health and CMV-seropositive. This chain links TRBV7-8 with TRBJ2-1; TRBD2 might be the D (6 bases). CDR3 residues: CASSIISGLFYNEQFF. The DNA of the CDR3 is TGTGCCAGCAGCATAATAAGCGGGTTGTTCTACAATGAGCAGTTCTTC.